These 8 T cell receptor beta chains came from one sample sequenced in a study of early T cells in non-severe SARS-CoV-2 infection. A single record per CDR3 protein comes from TCRdb applying MiXCR to the 5' RACE reads. The repertoire holds some 30,000 distinct CDR3 sequences, around 7% seen once, with under 3.5% in the top ten. Sequencing input: whole blood. The receptors were gathered from an adult who was a healthcare worker with PCR-confirmed SARS-CoV-2 infection or an uninfected control (not recorded which).

This clonotype has ten or more counts. The chain uses TRBV12-3 or TRBV12-4 and TRBJ1-4, with D possibly being TRBD1 (5 bases). The CDR3 runs 15 residues. V was pared by 1 base and J by 0 bases, with 6 bases between. Written as DNA, the CDR3 is TGTGCCAGCAGTTTAGGAGGGGCAACTAATGAAAAACTGTTTTTT. Translation: CASSLGGATNEKLFF.

At least ten counts were recorded for this clonotype. V gene TRBV2 combines with J gene TRBJ1-1; D is unresolved. The CDR3 runs to 13 residues. The V and J ends lost 9 bases and 2 bases respectively, with 13 bases between them. CDR1 SNHLY and CDR2 FYNNEI come from the germline V gene. CDR3 bases: TGTGCCAGGCGCCTAGATAGAAACACTGAAGCTTTCTTT. Translation: CARRLDRNTEAFF.

The V and J genes are TRBV7-8 and TRBJ2-2, with D possibly being TRBD1 (6 bases). Looked up from germline, CDR1 is SGHVS and CDR2 is FQNEAQ. Trimming stripped 2 bases from V and 4 bases from J, with 17 bases between. CDR3 size: 17 residues. CDR3: CASSLYGQPLATGELFF. The CDR3 nucleotides are TGTGCCAGCAGCTTATACGGACAGCCCCTTGCCACCGGGGAGCTGTTTTTT.

This chain connects TRBV6-5 to TRBJ2-1; D uncertain. The CDR3 loop spans 12 amino acids. Trimming pared 5 bases from V and 9 bases from J, leaving 11 bases between. CDR1 is MNHEY, CDR2 SVGAGI, per germline. The CDR3 loop is CASSGLKGEQFF. The CDR3 DNA sequence: TGTGCCAGCAGTGGTCTTAAGGGTGAGCAGTTCTTC.

There are many counts of this clonotype. V is TRBV7-2 and J is TRBJ2-3, with TRBD2 identical over 9 bases. Germline trimming cut 1 base from V and 4 bases from J; bases unmatched to any gene: 6. Germline lookup yields CDR1 SGHTA and CDR2 FQGNSA. The CDR3 totals 16 residues. The CDR3 spells CASSLGGGRAPDTQYF. CDR3 nucleotides: TGTGCCAGCAGCTTAGGCGGCGGGAGGGCCCCAGATACGCAGTATTTT. Filled out from reference TRBV7-2 and TRBJ2-3, the complete variable domain reads GAGVSQSPSNKVTEKGKDVELRCDPISGHTALYWYRQSLGQGLEFLIYFQGNSAPDKSGLPSDRFSAERTGGSVSTLTIQRTQQEDSAVYLCASSLGGGRAPDTQYFGPGTRLTVL.

In this sample, this clonotype turned up a few times. The chain couples TRBV29-1 to TRBJ2-3, with a weak D call TRBD2 (6 bases). This CDR3 comprises 13 residues. Trimming shortened V by 4 bases and J by 3 bases, and 11 bases separated the two germline ends. Germline V CDR1 and CDR2: SQVTM, ANQGSEA. CDR3 sequence reads: CSVGKEGTDTQYF. DNA for the CDR3: TGCAGCGTTGGGAAGGAGGGAACAGATACGCAGTATTTT.

The chain uses TRBV5-1 and TRBJ1-2; 9 bases line up with TRBD1. V was clipped by 0 bases and J by 8 bases; unmatched bases: 2. CDR3 length equals 13 residues. Germline lookup yields CDR1 SGHRS and CDR2 YFSETQ. This CDR3 reads CASSLGTGDGYTF. Here the CDR3 DNA reads TGCGCCAGCAGCTTGGGGACAGGGGACGGCTACACCTTC.

This clonotype was seen many times. This chain uses TRBV19 with TRBJ1-2, with 7 bases lining up with TRBD1. The CDR3 has 16 amino acids. Losses at the gene ends were 7 bases for V and 3 bases for J; bases not matched to a gene: 14. The germline gives CDR1 LNHDA, CDR2 SQIVND (reference sequence). The CDR3 protein is CASTPQGGTTHYGYTF. In DNA form, the CDR3 reads TGTGCCAGTACCCCTCAGGGGGGCACCACCCACTATGGCTACACCTTC.